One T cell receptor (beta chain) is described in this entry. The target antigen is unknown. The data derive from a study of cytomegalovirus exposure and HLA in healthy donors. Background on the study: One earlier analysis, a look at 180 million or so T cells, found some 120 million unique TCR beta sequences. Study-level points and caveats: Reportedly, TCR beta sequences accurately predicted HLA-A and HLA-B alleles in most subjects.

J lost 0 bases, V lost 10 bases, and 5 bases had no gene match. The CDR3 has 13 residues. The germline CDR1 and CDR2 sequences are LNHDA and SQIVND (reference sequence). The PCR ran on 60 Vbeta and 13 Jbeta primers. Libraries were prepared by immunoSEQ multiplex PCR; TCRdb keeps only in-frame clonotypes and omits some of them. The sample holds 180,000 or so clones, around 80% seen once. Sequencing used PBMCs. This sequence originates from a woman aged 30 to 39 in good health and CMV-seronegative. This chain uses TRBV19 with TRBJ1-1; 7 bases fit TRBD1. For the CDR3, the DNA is TGTGCCACGGGACAGTTGATGAACACTGAAGCTTTCTTT. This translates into CATGQLMNTEAFF.